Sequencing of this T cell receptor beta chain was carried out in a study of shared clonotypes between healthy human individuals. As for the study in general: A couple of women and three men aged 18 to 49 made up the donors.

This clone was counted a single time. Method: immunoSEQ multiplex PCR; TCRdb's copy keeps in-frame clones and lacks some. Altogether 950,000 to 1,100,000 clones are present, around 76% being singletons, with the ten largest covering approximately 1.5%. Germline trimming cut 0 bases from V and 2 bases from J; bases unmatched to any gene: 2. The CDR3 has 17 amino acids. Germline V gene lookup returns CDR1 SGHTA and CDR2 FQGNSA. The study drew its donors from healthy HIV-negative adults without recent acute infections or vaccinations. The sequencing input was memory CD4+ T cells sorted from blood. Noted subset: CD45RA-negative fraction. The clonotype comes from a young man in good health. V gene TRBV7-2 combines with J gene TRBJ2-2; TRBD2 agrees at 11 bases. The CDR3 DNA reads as TGTGCCAGCAGCTTAGCGGGACTAGCGGCCAACACCGGGGAGCTGTTTTTT. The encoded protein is CASSLAGLAANTGELFF.